The next 6 T cell receptor beta chains were all read from a single sample in a study of CD8 T cells in Susac syndrome (dated by TCRdb to between 2017 and 2020). Library generation was performed with the immunoSEQ multiplex PCR assay. RNA was extracted using the RNeasy kit, and roughly 0.5 to 1 microgram was reverse transcribed with random hexamers. The raw public reads went through TCRdb reprocessing: fastp at Q25, MiXCR clone calling, in-frame beta chains kept. Every entry covers one CDR3 protein and lists the most common genes and DNA from its rows. The sample table records 170,000 or so distinct CDR3 sequences; 85% to 95% of these occur just once. Together, the top ten hold 0.1% to 0.12% of the sample. What was sequenced was CD4+ T cells from PBMCs. These receptor sequences come from a human donor with Susac syndrome.

This sequence joins TRBV29-1 and TRBJ1-2; 10 bases fit TRBD1. The CDR3 sequence is 14 residues long. Trimming removed 6 bases from V and 7 bases from J; junction bases left unmatched: 11. Germline V gene sequence: CDR1 SQVTM, CDR2 ANQGSEA. This CDR3 reads CSVLRDRGRVGYTF. The CDR3 region has the DNA TGCAGCGTCCTCCGCGACAGGGGGCGGGTTGGCTACACCTTC.

The CDR3 DNA is TGTGCCAGCACTCAAGCGGGGCTTTACAATGAGCAGTTCTTC. This sequence encodes CASTQAGLYNEQFF. The V and J genes are TRBV12-3 or TRBV12-4 and TRBJ2-1; 7 bases are shared with TRBD2. The CDR3 sequence is 14 residues long. After removal of 7 bases from V and 4 bases from J, the junction contained 7 bases not matched to a gene.

The V gene is TRBV20-1, the J gene TRBJ1-4; 7 bases map to TRBD1. Germline V lookup: CDR1 DFQATT, CDR2 SNEGSKA (reference sequence). With 0 bases clipped from V and 8 bases from J, the junction kept 6 bases outside the gene matches. The CDR3 contains 14 residues. CDR3 DNA: TGCAGTGCTAGAGATCGGGCAGGGGGGGAAAAACTGTTTTTT. It encodes CSARDRAGGEKLFF.

The gene calls are TRBV3-1 and TRBJ2-2, with TRBD2 matching over 8 bases. The CDR3 is 16 residues long. CDR1 is LGHDT, CDR2 YNNKEL, per germline (reference sequence). With V trimmed by 6 bases and J by 1 base, 7 bases remained unmatched. CDR3 residues: CASSTRTSRNTGELFF. The CDR3 DNA follows: TGTGCCAGCAGTACTAGGACTAGCAGGAACACCGGGGAGCTGTTTTTT.

This chain joins TRBV12-3 or TRBV12-4 and TRBJ1-1; D possibly corresponds to TRBD1 (5 bases). The CDR3 runs to 14 residues. Between the trimmed V and J ends, which lost 6 bases and 5 bases, there was a span of 16 bases. CDR3 region: CASRRTGRGTEAFF. In DNA form, the CDR3 reads TGTGCCAGCAGGAGGACGGGTCGGGGGACTGAAGCTTTCTTT.

This clonotype was picked up one time. The chain carries TRBV4-2 and TRBJ2-7; TRBD2 matches 11 bases. The CDR3 is 17 residues long. V lost 4 bases to trimming and J lost 1 base; unmatched junction nucleotides: 9. The germline CDR1 and CDR2 sequences are LGHNA and YNFKEQ. The chain's CDR3 is CASSRRLAGTQSYEQYF. CDR3 nucleotide sequence: TGTGCCAGCAGCCGCCGACTAGCGGGGACCCAATCCTACGAGCAGTACTTC.